The rows below give T cell receptor beta chains drawn from one sample of a study of blood T cell repertoires in COVID-19. Clones were read by immunoSEQ multiplex PCR, and TCRdb kept only the in-frame ones, dropping some. The repertoire holds under 150,000 clones, with 79% as singletons. Sequenced input: peripheral blood. The receptors were sampled from a man between 60 and 75 years old with acute or convalescent COVID-19. Each CDR3 is given with its conserved first and last residue. Each record gives: D gene, J gene, V gene, clone size, CDR3 protein, CDR3 DNA. A D gene is named only where the DNA matches it firmly. Size values are once, few and many counts, or a class for expanded clones, and some rows have none.

D: .
J: TRBJ2-5
V: TRBV29-1
size: .
CDR3: CSVEEAAQYF
DNA: TGCAGCGTTGAAGAGGCGGCCCAGTACTTC

D: TRBD1
J: TRBJ1-2
V: TRBV9
size: .
CDR3: CASSATGGLEEGYTF
DNA: TGTGCCAGCAGCGCCACAGGGGGTCTAGAGGAGGGCTACACCTTC

D: .
J: TRBJ2-1
V: TRBV28
size: .
CDR3: CASSVTGIMLSYNEQFF
DNA: TGTGCCAGCAGTGTCACAGGCATAATGTTGTCCTACAATGAGCAGTTCTTC

D: .
J: TRBJ1-1
V: TRBV9
size: .
CDR3: CASSVGAGTEAFF
DNA: TGTGCCAGCAGCGTAGGGGCAGGGACTGAAGCTTTCTTT

D: TRBD1
J: TRBJ2-2
V: TRBV7-9
size: .
CDR3: CASSLGQGGSTGELFF
DNA: TGTGCCAGCAGCTTGGGACAGGGAGGAAGCACCGGGGAGCTGTTTTTT

D: TRBD1
J: TRBJ1-5
V: TRBV19
size: .
CDR3: CASQGAQGRQPQHF
DNA: TGTGCCAGTCAGGGGGCTCAGGGAAGACAGCCCCAGCATTTT

D: TRBD1
J: TRBJ2-1
V: TRBV28
size: .
CDR3: CASSFFGLQGANEQFF
DNA: TGTGCCAGCAGTTTCTTCGGTCTACAGGGGGCTAATGAGCAGTTCTTC

D: .
J: TRBJ1-1
V: TRBV7-9
size: .
CDR3: CASSFKGRGTEAFF
DNA: TGTGCCAGCAGCTTTAAAGGGAGGGGGACTGAAGCTTTCTTT

D: TRBD1
J: TRBJ2-7
V: TRBV5-1
size: .
CDR3: CASSPGQGAYEQYF
DNA: TGCGCCAGCAGCCCGGGACAGGGTGCCTACGAGCAGTACTTC

D: .
J: TRBJ1-6
V: TRBV7-3
size: .
CDR3: CASSAGPAASPLHF
DNA: TGTGCCAGCAGCGCGGGACCGGCGGCGTCACCCCTCCACTTT

D: .
J: TRBJ2-5
V: TRBV11-3
size: .
CDR3: CASSGRGTAEGRETQYF
DNA: TGTGCCAGCAGCGGCCGGGGTACAGCCGAAGGTCGGGAGACCCAGTACTTC

D: TRBD2
J: TRBJ2-1
V: TRBV6-5
size: once
CDR3: CASNVGGSEQFF
DNA: TGTGCCAGCAATGTCGGGGGGAGTGAGCAGTTCTTC

D: TRBD1
J: TRBJ1-5
V: TRBV7-9
size: few
CDR3: CASSLTGDQPQHF
DNA: TGTGCCAGCAGCTTAACAGGGGATCAGCCCCAGCATTTT

D: TRBD1
J: TRBJ1-1
V: TRBV28
size: .
CDR3: CASNLQTGLGTEAFF
DNA: TGTGCCAGCAACCTACAGACAGGGCTGGGAACTGAAGCTTTCTTT

D: .
J: TRBJ2-5
V: TRBV19
size: .
CDR3: CASSARETQYF
DNA: TGTGCCAGTAGTGCCCGGGAGACCCAGTACTTC

D: .
J: TRBJ2-7
V: TRBV5-6
size: .
CDR3: CASSLQGSYEQYF
DNA: TGTGCCAGCAGCTTACAGGGAAGCTACGAGCAGTACTTC

D: .
J: TRBJ1-5
V: TRBV6-5
size: .
CDR3: CASRPGSNLGQPQHF
DNA: TGTGCCAGCAGGCCCGGGAGCAATTTAGGTCAGCCCCAGCATTTT

D: TRBD1
J: TRBJ1-1
V: TRBV11-2
size: .
CDR3: CASSPRTGYVAEAFF
DNA: TGTGCCAGCAGCCCCAGGACAGGGTACGTGGCTGAAGCTTTCTTT

D: TRBD2
J: TRBJ2-5
V: TRBV7-2
size: .
CDR3: CASSLEAGVYETQYF
DNA: TGTGCCAGCAGCTTAGAAGCGGGAGTATACGAGACCCAGTACTTC

D: .
J: TRBJ2-3
V: TRBV9
size: .
CDR3: CASSAGDTQYF
DNA: TGTGCCAGCAGCGCAGGAGATACGCAGTATTTT

D: TRBD2
J: TRBJ2-1
V: TRBV5-1
size: once
CDR3: CASRPIAGVGNEQFF
DNA: TGCGCCAGCAGACCCATAGCGGGGGTGGGGAATGAGCAGTTCTTC

D: .
J: TRBJ2-7
V: TRBV28
size: .
CDR3: CASSPIRGTYEQYF
DNA: TGTGCCAGCAGTCCCATCAGGGGTACTTACGAGCAGTACTTC

D: .
J: TRBJ2-1
V: TRBV9
size: .
CDR3: CASSDPRGSSYNEQFF
DNA: TGTGCCAGCAGCGACCCTCGGGGGAGCTCCTACAATGAGCAGTTCTTC

D: TRBD1
J: TRBJ1-5
V: TRBV19
size: .
CDR3: CASSIDGTGDQPQHF
DNA: TGTGCCAGTAGTATAGATGGGACAGGGGATCAGCCCCAGCATTTT

D: .
J: TRBJ2-3
V: TRBV18
size: .
CDR3: CASSSQGREDTQYF
DNA: TGTGCCAGCTCATCACAGGGTCGGGAAGATACGCAGTATTTT

D: .
J: TRBJ1-1
V: TRBV15
size: .
CDR3: CATSRGAGSGTEAFF
DNA: TGTGCCACCAGCAGAGGGGCGGGATCGGGCACTGAAGCTTTCTTT

D: TRBD2
J: TRBJ2-7
V: TRBV6-5
size: .
CDR3: CASSGGNSYEQYF
DNA: TGTGCCAGCTCGGGGGGGAACTCCTACGAGCAGTACTTC